One and the same sample provided the 15 T cell receptor beta chains below, sequenced in a study of T cells in Graves' hyperthyroidism and ophthalmopathy. Amplification yielded TCR beta CDR3 regions, with RNA transcripts as the source. TCR CDR3 underwent first-round RT-PCR with the HTBI primer set. A single record per CDR3 protein comes from TCRdb applying MiXCR to the multiplex PCR reads. This table has fewer than 350,000 distinct CDR3 sequences, roughly 20% appearing once. The sequenced material came from blood. Source of these receptors: a woman in her thirties or forties with Graves' ophthalmopathy.

This clonotype was seen many times. The chain links TRBV19 to TRBJ1-1; D possibly corresponds to TRBD1 (5 bases). The germline V and J ends were trimmed by 5 bases and 1 base, with 8 bases remaining between them. This CDR3 region has 13 residues. Per germline, CDR1 LNHDA and CDR2 SQIVND (reference sequence). CDR3 loop: CASSDRANTEAFF. The CDR3 DNA reads TGTGCCAGTAGTGACAGAGCGAACACTGAAGCTTTCTTT.

This clonotype was observed many times. This chain uses TRBV27 with TRBJ1-5, with D possibly being TRBD1 (5 bases). The germline CDR1 and CDR2 sequences are MNHEY and SMNVEV (reference sequence). The CDR3 spans 13 residues. V gave up 5 bases and J gave up 5 bases, with 10 bases separating them. The CDR3 DNA reads as TGTGCCAGCAGTCCGGGGGGGGATCAGCCCCAGCATTTT. Translating gives CASSPGGDQPQHF.

This chain links TRBV30 with TRBJ2-6; D is uncertain. Germline V gene sequence: CDR1 GTSNPN, CDR2 SVGIG (reference sequence). V was pared by 1 base and J by 0 bases, with 19 bases between. The CDR3 has 19 residues. This CDR3 reads CAWSGLGSVGSSGANVLTF. The CDR3, as DNA: TGTGCCTGGAGTGGCTTAGGATCAGTGGGGTCCTCTGGGGCCAACGTCCTGACTTTC.

This clonotype has a count of ten or more. The J gene is TRBJ1-1, the V gene TRBV4-3; no clear D. In germline, CDR1 is LGHNA, CDR2 YSLEER. The length of the CDR3 is 15 residues. Trimming took off 1 base at V and 6 bases at J, with 15 bases between the two ends. CDR3 in DNA: TGCGCCAGCAGCCAAGGCATTCAAAGCCAACCTGAAGCTTTCTTT. It encodes CASSQGIQSQPEAFF.

Many counts were recorded for this clonotype. The chain has TRBV15 and TRBJ2-7; tentative D call: TRBD2 (5 bases). Trimming pared 0 bases from V and 3 bases from J, leaving 24 bases between. Germline V gene lookup returns CDR1 LNHNV and CDR2 YYDKDF (reference sequence). The CDR3 has 19 amino acids. CDR3 coding DNA: TGTGCCACCAGCAGAGATCTCAGTCGGGATAGTCGGGTTTACTACGAGCAGTACTTC. Amino acid sequence: CATSRDLSRDSRVYYEQYF. The variable domain in full, completed from reference TRBV15 and TRBJ2-7, reads DAMVIQNPRYQVTQFGKPVTLSCSQTLNHNVMYWYQQKSSQAPKLLFHYYDKDFNNEADTPDNFQSRRPNTSFCFLDIRSPGLGDTAMYLCATSRDLSRDSRVYYEQYFGPGTRLTVT.

This clonotype was detected many times. The chain couples TRBV14 to TRBJ1-1, with D possibly TRBD1 on 6 matching bases. The CDR3 has 15 amino acids. The germline V gene has CDR1 SGHDN and CDR2 FVKESK. Trimming removed 6 bases from V and 7 bases from J, with 21 bases in between. This CDR3 reads CASRPSWGRFDEAFF. CDR3 DNA sequence: TGTGCCAGCAGGCCCTCGTGGGGGCGGTTTGATGAAGCTTTCTTT.

This clonotype was recorded many times. The chain carries TRBV2 and TRBJ2-7; TRBD1 matches at 9 bases. V gave up 3 bases and J gave up 5 bases; unmatched junction bases: 2. CDR1 is SNHLY, CDR2 FYNNEI, per germline. The CDR3 runs to 13 residues. This CDR3 reads CASSDDRGNEQYF. The CDR3 nucleotides read TGTGCCAGCAGTGACGACAGGGGGAACGAGCAGTACTTC.

In this sample, this clonotype turned up many times. This chain connects TRBV12-3 or TRBV12-4 to TRBJ2-4; tentative D call: TRBD1 (5 bases). The V end was cut by 3 bases, the J end by 0 bases, with 15 bases between. This CDR3 spans 17 amino acids. CDR3 residues: CASSFFRTPLAKNIQYF. DNA for the CDR3: TGTGCCAGCAGTTTCTTTCGGACACCACTAGCCAAAAACATTCAGTACTTC.

This rearrangement joins TRBV12-3 or TRBV12-4 to TRBJ1-2; no clear D gene. V shed 5 bases and J shed 4 bases, with 17 bases lying between them. The CDR3 consists of 15 residues. CDR3 DNA: TGTGCCAGCAGTCCCCCTGCGCCGGGAAGCTATGGCTACACCTTC. Translated, it gives CASSPPAPGSYGYTF.

This clonotype was recorded many times. This chain links TRBV27 with TRBJ2-2, with 9 bases aligning to TRBD2. V shed 8 bases, J shed 8 bases, and the junction held 9 bases outside the gene matches. CDR3 length: 14 residues. Germline CDR1 MNHEY, CDR2 SMNVEV (reference sequence). CDR3 protein: CASAGGPLAGELFF. In DNA form, the CDR3 reads TGTGCCAGCGCGGGAGGGCCATTAGCGGGGGAGCTGTTTTTT.

Many counts were recorded for this clonotype. Here the CDR3 DNA reads TGTGCCAGCAGTTACTCGGGTAGCGGGAGTTCCGAGCAGTACTTC. This translates into CASSYSGSGSSEQYF. The chain uses TRBV6-2 or TRBV6-3 and TRBJ2-7; 9 nucleotides agree with TRBD2. V dropped 0 bases and J dropped 6; count of bases not matched to a gene: 6. Germline V gene sequence: CDR1 MNHEY, CDR2 SVGEGT. The CDR3 spans 15 residues.

A remark on this clonotype: This may be a read error, as it is one base from a much larger clone. This chain uses TRBV5-4 with TRBJ2-7, with D maybe TRBD1 (6 bases). The V gene lost 4 bases and the J gene lost 5 bases, with 13 bases spanning the gap. The CDR3 runs to 13 residues. Germline assignment: CDR1 SGHNT and CDR2 YYREEE (reference sequence). The CDR3 is CASSQKGVDEQYF. Written as DNA, the CDR3 is TGTGCCAGCAGCCAGAAGGGGGTCGACGAGCAGTACTTC.

This clonotype came up many times. The J gene is TRBJ2-7, the V gene TRBV11-2; D is perhaps TRBD1 or TRBD2 (5 bases each). CDR1 and CDR2 from the germline V gene are SGHAT and FQNNGV. The CDR3 consists of 15 residues. Trimming cost V 2 bases and J 2 bases, with 13 bases left between them. The CDR3 protein is CASSLKRGPTYEQYF. The CDR3 coding sequence is TGTGCCAGCAGCTTAAAGAGGGGCCCCACCTACGAGCAGTACTTC.

This clonotype was picked up many times. The J gene is TRBJ2-1, the V gene TRBV28; the match to TRBD1 covers 8 bases. The germline V gene has CDR1 MDHEN and CDR2 SYDVKM. V dropped 6 bases and J dropped 8; count of bases not matched to a gene: 9. The CDR3 extends over 14 amino acids. In DNA form, the CDR3 reads TGTGCCAGCAGGGAAGCCAGGGGGCGGGATGAGCAGTTCTTC. Its translation: CASREARGRDEQFF.

This clonotype was picked up many times. The chain is built from TRBV19 and TRBJ1-1; possibly TRBD1 for D (5 bases). The CDR3 consists of 12 residues. V was pared by 8 bases and J by 1 base, with 8 bases between. Germline V CDR1 and CDR2: LNHDA, SQIVND (reference sequence). In nucleotides, the CDR3 is TGTGCCAGTTGGGGCAGGAACACTGAAGCTTTCTTT. The encoded protein is CASWGRNTEAFF. Full variable domain (missing parts from reference TRBV19 and TRBJ1-1): DGGITQSPKYLFRKEGQNVTLSCEQNLNHDAMYWYRQDPGQGLRLIYYSQIVNDFQKGDIAEGYSVSREKKESFPLTVTSAQKNPTAFYLCASWGRNTEAFFGQGTRLTVV.